Reported below is one T cell receptor (beta chain). Using immunoSEQ multiplex PCR, the repertoire was profiled, and TCRdb retains in-frame clones only, with some absent. The repertoire holds roughly 90,000 clones, with roughly 93% as singletons. This sample was taken from a study of T cell changes during pregnancy in multiple sclerosis. Trimming stripped 5 bases from V and 4 bases from J, with 15 bases between. Per germline, CDR1 LNHDA and CDR2 SQIVND (reference sequence). CDR3 length: 14 residues. The origin of this receptor is a female donor with multiple sclerosis, enrolled in a pregnancy study. The rearrangement joins TRBV19 to TRBJ2-7; TRBD1 is a possible D gene (6 bases). The material sequenced was peripheral blood, taken in the third trimester of pregnancy. The CDR3 nucleotides read TGTGCCAGTAGTCAGGGGACATATCAGTACGAGCAGTACTTC. Residues: CASSQGTYQYEQYF.